The 25 T cell receptor beta chains in this list originate from one sample, sequenced in a study of OX40 agonist ivuxolimab in advanced cancers. Clones were read by immunoSEQ multiplex PCR, and TCRdb kept only the in-frame ones, dropping some. The sample carries some 110,000 clones, 85% to 95% recorded once. Source: CD4+ or CD8+ T cells sorted from blood, taken in a trial of the OX40 agonist ivuxolimab. The receptors come from an adult with an advanced solid tumor such as melanoma, head and neck, liver or kidney cancer.

CDR3 in amino acids: CASSLGTSGRGYEQFF. In DNA form, the CDR3 reads TGTGCCAGCAGCCTAGGGACTAGCGGGAGAGGGTATGAGCAGTTCTTC. The chain joins TRBV7-3 to TRBJ2-1; 14 nucleotides match TRBD2. CDR3 length: 16 amino acids. Germline CDR1 SGHTA, CDR2 FQGTGA. V dropped 5 bases and J dropped 8; count of bases not matched to a gene: 8.

The V gene is TRBV6-1, the J gene TRBJ2-2; unclear D gene. The CDR3 runs 14 residues. The V end was cut by 4 bases, the J end by 4 bases, with 10 bases between. Looked up from germline, CDR1 is MNHNS and CDR2 is SASEGT. CDR3 protein: CASSGASGTGELFF. The CDR3 DNA is TGTGCCAGCAGTGGGGCTAGTGGCACCGGGGAGCTGTTTTTT.

The chain carries TRBV2 and TRBJ2-1; tentative D call: TRBD2 (6 bases). Germline assignment: CDR1 SNHLY and CDR2 FYNNEI. V was cut by 8 bases and J by 2 bases, with 13 bases left in between. The CDR3 spans 14 residues. The CDR3 DNA is TGTGCCAGCCGCGGGATCGGAGCCTACAATGAGCAGTTCTTC. This codes for CASRGIGAYNEQFF.

J is TRBJ1-2 and V is TRBV14; no clear D gene. V was cut by 2 bases and J by 6 bases, with 10 bases left in between. This CDR3 comprises 13 residues. Germline V gives CDR1 SGHDN, CDR2 FVKESK. The CDR3 spells CASSQLSSHGYTF. CDR3 nucleotide sequence: TGTGCCAGCAGCCAATTGTCAAGCCATGGCTACACCTTC.

This clone was observed once. The CDR3 DNA sequence: TGTGCCAGCAGCGCTAGGACAGGAGGGGGGAGCGGCTACACCTTC. This sequence encodes CASSARTGGGSGYTF. V gene TRBV9 combines with J gene TRBJ1-2; 7 bases are shared with TRBD1. Germline V lookup: CDR1 SGDLS, CDR2 YYNGEE. V lost 3 bases to trimming and J lost 8 bases; unmatched junction nucleotides: 13. The CDR3 length is 15 residues.

The chain carries TRBV10-3 and TRBJ2-7; 11 positions agree with TRBD1. CDR1 is ENHRY, CDR2 SYGVKD, per germline. J lost 4 bases, V lost 6 bases, and 8 bases had no gene match. CDR3 length equals 15 residues. CDR3 bases: TGTGCCATCAGGGACCCCGGGACAGGGGGGTACGAGCAGTACTTC. It translates to CAIRDPGTGGYEQYF.

The chain has TRBV11-2 and TRBJ2-3; D tentatively reads TRBD1 or TRBD2 (5 bases each). The CDR3 runs to 15 residues. V gave up 6 bases and J gave up 6 bases, with 19 bases separating them. Per germline, CDR1 SGHAT and CDR2 FQNNGV. CDR3 loop: CASSRDGTSGDTQYF. As DNA, the CDR3 is TGTGCCAGCAGTCGAGACGGGACCTCCGGGGATACGCAGTATTTT.

A single count supports this clone. The chain carries TRBV28 and TRBJ1-2, with 7 positions matching TRBD1. Germline V gene sequence: CDR1 MDHEN, CDR2 SYDVKM. V dropped 5 bases and J dropped 2; count of bases not matched to a gene: 5. The CDR3 has 14 residues. CDR3 sequence reads: CASSPGGRNYGYTF. DNA for the CDR3: TGTGCCAGCAGTCCAGGGGGGAGAAACTATGGCTACACCTTC.

The chain joins TRBV10-3 to TRBJ1-1, with 8 bases that match TRBD1. The germline CDR1 and CDR2 sequences are ENHRY and SYGVKD. This CDR3 contains 17 residues. The J segment lost 2 bases and the V segment lost 4 bases, leaving 12 bases of the junction unmatched. This chain's CDR3 is CAISVSPGGAANTEAFF. For the CDR3, the DNA is TGTGCCATCAGTGTGTCGCCAGGGGGCGCGGCAAACACTGAAGCTTTCTTT.

The chain links TRBV23-1 to TRBJ2-3; the match to TRBD2 covers 7 bases. TRBV23-1 is noted as an ORF with a role that remains uncertain. The CDR3 sequence is 15 residues long. J was trimmed by 6 bases and V by 8 bases; bases with no gene match: 14. CDR3 sequence (DNA): TGCGCCAGCCGATCTCGCCGGCGGCGGGGGGATACGCAGTATTTT. Amino acids: CASRSRRRRGDTQYF.

This chain uses TRBV27 with TRBJ2-7; 10 bases agree with TRBD1. V shed 5 bases, J shed 9 bases, and the junction held 16 bases outside the gene matches. Germline V CDR1 and CDR2: MNHEY, SMNVEV (reference sequence). The CDR3 spans 16 residues. The CDR3 DNA reads TGTGCCAGCAGTAAAACCAACTCGGGACAGGGGTATGCGCAGTACTTC. Residues: CASSKTNSGQGYAQYF.

This clone was counted only a few times. The chain joins TRBV7-9 to TRBJ2-3, with a tentative D call TRBD2 (5 bases). Trimming took 2 bases from V and 0 from J, leaving 9 bases between them. Per germline, CDR1 SEHNR and CDR2 FQNEAQ (reference sequence). CDR3 length equals 15 residues. For the CDR3, the DNA is TGTGCCAGCAGCTTATACAGCGGTAGCACAGATACGCAGTATTTT. Translating it yields CASSLYSGSTDTQYF.

The rearrangement uses TRBV4-3 and TRBJ2-7, with 8 bases aligning to TRBD2. The CDR3 sequence is 16 residues long. The germline gives CDR1 LGHNA, CDR2 YSLEER. J gave up 5 bases and V 4 bases, and 13 bases lay outside the gene matches. CDR3 protein: CASSRDFSGEVHEQYF. CDR3 sequence (DNA): TGCGCCAGCAGCCGGGATTTTAGCGGGGAGGTCCACGAGCAGTACTTC.

V and J are TRBV7-9 and TRBJ2-3, with 7 bases lining up with TRBD2. From germline, CDR1 is SEHNR and CDR2 FQNEAQ (reference sequence). V gave up 11 bases and J gave up 0 bases; unmatched junction bases: 8. The CDR3 consists of 14 residues. The CDR3 nucleotides read TGTGCCGTCAACGGGGAGGGAAGCACAGATACGCAGTATTTT. Its protein product is CAVNGEGSTDTQYF.

The rearrangement uses TRBV6-1 and TRBJ2-5; possibly TRBD2 for D (5 bases). The V end lost 0 bases, the J end lost 4 bases, and 12 bases lay between the germline ends. Germline V gene sequence: CDR1 MNHNS, CDR2 SASEGT. The length of the CDR3 is 15 residues. The CDR3 DNA reads TGTGCCAGCAGTGAAGCGAGCGGTAGTGGAGAGACCCAGTACTTC. This translates into CASSEASGSGETQYF.

This clone turned up a few times. The chain joins TRBV19 to TRBJ1-3, with no clear D. V was cut by 6 bases and J by 4 bases, with 10 bases left in between. Germline V gene data show CDR1 as LNHDA and CDR2 as SQIVND (reference sequence). The CDR3 sequence is 13 residues long. The CDR3 spells CASSPRAGNTIYF. Written as DNA, the CDR3 is TGTGCCAGTAGCCCCCGGGCCGGAAACACCATATATTTT.

The CDR3 DNA reads as TGTGCCAGCAGCCAAGAAATAGGAGGTTCACCCCTCCACTTT. Encoded protein: CASSQEIGGSPLHF. The chain links TRBV4-2 to TRBJ1-6; no clear D gene. Germline V CDR1 and CDR2: LGHNA, YNFKEQ. V lost 0 bases and J lost 9, with 9 bases in between. The CDR3 covers 14 residues.

This chain joins TRBV5-4 and TRBJ1-1, with D unclear. Trimming shortened V by 4 bases and J by 1 base, and 2 bases separated the two germline ends. The CDR3 totals 11 residues. Germline loops: CDR1 SGHNT, CDR2 YYREEE (reference sequence). The DNA of the CDR3 is TGTGCCAGCAGCGGGAACACTGAAGCTTTCTTT. Protein sequence: CASSGNTEAFF.

The chain employs TRBV28 and TRBJ1-4; 9 bases map to TRBD1. Per the germline V gene, CDR1 is MDHEN and CDR2 is SYDVKM. The CDR3 has 15 amino acids. Trimming took 5 bases from V and 4 from J; bases not matched to a gene: 5. DNA for the CDR3: TGTGCCAGCAGTCCGGGACAGGGCTATAATGAAAAACTGTTTTTT. Translation gives CASSPGQGYNEKLFF.

This chain connects TRBV7-2 to TRBJ1-5, with unresolved D. CDR1 SGHTA and CDR2 FQGNSA come from the germline V gene. Trimming stripped 1 base from V and 0 bases from J, with 16 bases between. The CDR3 covers 18 residues. The CDR3 nucleotides read TGTGCCAGCAGCTTAGAGAGGGCAGGAGATTATAGCAATCAGCCCCAGCATTTT. This translates into CASSLERAGDYSNQPQHF.

The chain links TRBV30 to TRBJ2-7; D possibly uses TRBD1 or TRBD2 (5 bases each). V was trimmed by 3 bases and J by 5 bases, leaving 8 bases between them. The CDR3 runs to 11 residues. Germline CDR1 is GTSNPN and CDR2 is SVGIG (reference sequence). CDR3 loop: CAWSGTNEQYF. For the CDR3, the DNA is TGTGCCTGGAGCGGGACGAACGAGCAGTACTTC.

This chain links TRBV6-5 with TRBJ2-7, with 11 bases identical to TRBD2. The CDR3 has 14 residues. J lost 3 bases, V lost 6 bases, and 4 bases had no gene match. Germline V CDR1 and CDR2: MNHEY, SVGAGI. CDR3 bases: TGTGCCAGCAGAACCGGGACTAGCGGCTACGAGCAGTACTTC. Translation gives CASRTGTSGYEQYF.

V and J are TRBV5-5 and TRBJ1-2; the match to TRBD1 covers 7 bases. Germline V lookup: CDR1 SGHKS, CDR2 YYEKEE (reference sequence). The J segment lost 0 bases and the V segment lost 0 bases, leaving 2 bases of the junction unmatched. The CDR3 covers 15 residues. CDR3 residues: CASSLVTGPNYGYTF. CDR3 nucleotides: TGTGCCAGCAGCTTGGTGACAGGGCCTAACTATGGCTACACCTTC.

This sequence joins TRBV2 and TRBJ2-7, with D possibly being TRBD1 or TRBD2 (5 bases each). Trimming left V 10 bases short and J 2 bases short, with 15 bases between. The CDR3 contains 13 residues. Per the germline V gene, CDR1 is SNHLY and CDR2 is FYNNEI. The DNA for the CDR3 is TGTGCCAACAAGGGGACGGACACCTACGAGCAGTACTTC. The encoded protein is CANKGTDTYEQYF.

The chain is built from TRBV7-3 and TRBJ1-3; TRBD1 aligns across 7 bases. The germline V gene encodes CDR1 SGHTA and CDR2 FQGTGA. V was pared by 3 bases and J by 2 bases, with 7 bases of the junction left unmatched. This CDR3 comprises 16 residues. The CDR3, as DNA: TGTGCCAGCAGCTTGACAGGGTTGGGGACTGGAAACACCATATATTTT. It translates to CASSLTGLGTGNTIYF.